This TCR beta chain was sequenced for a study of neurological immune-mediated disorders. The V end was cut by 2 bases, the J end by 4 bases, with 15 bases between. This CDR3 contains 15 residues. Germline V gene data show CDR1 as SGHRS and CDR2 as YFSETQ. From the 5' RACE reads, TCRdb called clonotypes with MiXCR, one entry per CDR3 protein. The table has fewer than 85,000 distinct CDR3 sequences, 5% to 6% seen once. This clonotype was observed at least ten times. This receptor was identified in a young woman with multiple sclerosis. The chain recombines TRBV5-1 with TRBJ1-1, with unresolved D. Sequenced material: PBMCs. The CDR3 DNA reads TGCGCCAGCAGCTTTGGAGGGTCGAAGGGCACTGAAGCTTTCTTT. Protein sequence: CASSFGGSKGTEAFF.